These T cell receptor beta chains were read from a single sample in a study of PD-1 blockade in classical Hodgkin lymphoma. TCRdb keeps only in-frame clones here, not all; method: immunoSEQ multiplex PCR. The sample has fewer than 35,000 clones, about 86% seen once. The starting material was CD4+ T cells from blood, obtained before the fourth cycle of nivolumab. The source is a human donor with classical Hodgkin lymphoma. Each CDR3 is given without its conserved first and last residue. D genes are given only for firm matches. Not every row has a clone size; where given, it reads once, few, many or a size class.

TRBV11-3 | NA | TRBD2 | ASSAGTTTHNEQF
TRBV4-1 | NA | TRBD1 | ASRNPLGQGSTDTQY
TRBV21-1 | NA | NA | ASSNSNQPQH
TRBV2 | NA | NA | ASSEEGREGDGYT
TRBV7-6 | NA | NA | ASSARPYNQPQH
TRBV4-2 | NA | NA | ASSQEWGRDGTDTQY
TRBV19 | NA | NA | ASTPSVGAHNSPLH
TRBV5-1 | medium-sized | NA | ASSLGQKNMNTEAF
TRBV5-4 | NA | TRBD1 | ASSLESDRGTIYEQY
TRBV7-2 | NA | TRBD1 | ASSLTGGAGNSPLH
TRBV5-6 | NA | NA | ASSLARRAANTGELF
TRBV15 | NA | NA | ATSRDNGGRDGYT
TRBV19 | once | NA | ASSISKGGTTNEQF
TRBV29-1 | NA | TRBD1 | SAPWDRGQQTQY
TRBV11-2 | once | NA | ASSLVARSANEKLF
TRBV18 | NA | NA | ASSPSEGNRDTEAF
TRBV5-1 | NA | TRBD1 | ASSLVTETGSETQY
TRBV7-9 | NA | TRBD1 | ASSPLLRQGYEQY
TRBV2 | NA | TRBD2 | ASSPSPSGVYNEQF
TRBV7-9 | NA | NA | ASSSQEESYEQY
TRBV2 | NA | NA | ASKPGQVDTEAF
TRBV19 | few | NA | ASSIFGGYT
TRBV7-6 | NA | TRBD1 | ASSLLRAGGKSTEAF
TRBV19 | NA | NA | ASNQGRGTGELF